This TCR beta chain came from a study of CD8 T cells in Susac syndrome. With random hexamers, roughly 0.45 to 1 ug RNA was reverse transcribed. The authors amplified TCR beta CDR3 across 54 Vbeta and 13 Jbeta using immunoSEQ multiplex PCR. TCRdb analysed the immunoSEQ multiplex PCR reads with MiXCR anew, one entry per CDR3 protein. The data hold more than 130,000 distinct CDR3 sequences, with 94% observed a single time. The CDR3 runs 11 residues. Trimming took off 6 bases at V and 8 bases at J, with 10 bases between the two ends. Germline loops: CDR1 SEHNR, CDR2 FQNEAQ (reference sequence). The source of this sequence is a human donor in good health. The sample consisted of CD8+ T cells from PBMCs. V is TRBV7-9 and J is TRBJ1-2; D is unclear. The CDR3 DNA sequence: TGTGCCAGCAGTTCCGACATGGGCTACACCTTC. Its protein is CASSSDMGYTF.